Each of the 17 T cell receptor beta chains below was sequenced from the same sample in a study of graft-versus-host responses after intestinal transplantation. Measured with immunoSEQ multiplex PCR; TCRdb has only the in-frame clones, and not every one. The repertoire has 85,000 to 95,000 clones, 85% to 95% of them found once; the top ten carry approximately 2%. Their recognized antigens are unknown. The sequenced sample was unstimulated CD8+ T cells sorted from spleen or lymph node cells, obtained before intestinal transplant. The source of these receptors is a human donor who received an intestinal transplant.

The chain is built from TRBV4-3 and TRBJ2-1; 12 nucleotides agree with TRBD1. The CDR3 length is 16 residues. CDR1 and CDR2 from the germline V gene are LGHNA and YSLEER. Trimming removed 2 bases from V and 6 bases from J; junction bases left unmatched: 5. The CDR3 loop is CASSQRDRGLINEQFF. CDR3 DNA sequence: TGCGCCAGCAGCCAAAGGGACAGGGGGCTTATCAATGAGCAGTTCTTC.

The gene calls are TRBV7-6 and TRBJ2-2, with a weak D call TRBD2 (6 bases). The CDR3 has 15 amino acids. Germline loops: CDR1 SGHVS, CDR2 FNYEAQ. With 4 bases removed from V and 0 bases from J, the gap between germline ends came to 9 bases. DNA for the CDR3: TGTGCCAGCAGCTCCGGGACTGCGAACACCGGGGAGCTGTTTTTT. Protein product: CASSSGTANTGELFF.

The chain couples TRBV14 to TRBJ2-7, with TRBD1 matching over 7 bases. CDR1 and CDR2 (germline): SGHDN, FVKESK. This CDR3 spans 13 amino acids. V gave up 4 bases and J gave up 2 bases; unmatched junction bases: 2. CDR3 nucleotide sequence: TGTGCCAGCAGCCCGGGACAGACCTACGAGCAGTACTTC. It codes for CASSPGQTYEQYF.

A single count supports this clone. This CDR3 reads CASSFFGRTGELFF. As DNA, the CDR3 is TGTGCCAGCAGTTTTTTTGGGCGCACCGGGGAGCTGTTTTTT. V gene TRBV27 combines with J gene TRBJ2-2; no reliable D call. The germline V gene encodes CDR1 MNHEY and CDR2 SMNVEV (reference sequence). This CDR3 region has 14 residues. The V end lost 3 bases, the J end lost 4 bases, and 9 bases lay between the germline ends.

This chain uses TRBV4-3 with TRBJ2-3; D might be TRBD2 (7 bases). V lost 3 bases and J lost 2, with 12 bases in between. The CDR3 is 15 amino acids. Germline lookup yields CDR1 LGHNA and CDR2 YSLEER. The CDR3 sequence: CASSQGGAYTDTQYF. DNA of the CDR3: TGCGCCAGCAGCCAGGGGGGGGCCTACACAGATACGCAGTATTTT.

V is TRBV2 and J is TRBJ1-1; D not certain. The CDR3 covers 15 residues. Germline V gives CDR1 SNHLY, CDR2 FYNNEI. Trimming stripped 0 bases from V and 6 bases from J, with 14 bases between. The CDR3 nucleotides read TGTGCCAGCAGTGAAGCGGACTATATTCAGCCTGAAGCTTTCTTT. It is translated as CASSEADYIQPEAFF.

V usage is TRBV4-3 and J usage is TRBJ2-5; D perhaps matches TRBD2 (5 bases). Between the trimmed V and J ends, which lost 0 bases and 2 bases, there was a span of 13 bases. CDR1 LGHNA and CDR2 YSLEER come from the germline V gene. The CDR3 length is 16 residues. The CDR3 DNA sequence: TGCGCCAGCAGCCAAGATCGGGGAGCGGCGCAAGAGACCCAGTACTTC. Protein sequence: CASSQDRGAAQETQYF.

This chain connects TRBV5-5 to TRBJ2-7; TRBD1 aligns across 8 bases. Germline-derived CDR1 and CDR2 are SGHKS and YYEKEE (reference sequence). The CDR3 extends over 13 amino acids. Unmatched junction bases numbered 3, after V lost 4 bases and J lost 3 bases. CDR3: CASSVTGGYEQYF. Here the CDR3 DNA reads TGTGCCAGCAGCGTAACAGGGGGCTACGAGCAGTACTTC.

The chain uses TRBV6-5 and TRBJ1-1; D is unclear. This CDR3 is 12 amino acids long. Germline CDR1 MNHEY, CDR2 SVGAGI. The V end was cut by 0 bases, the J end by 7 bases, with 6 bases between. The CDR3 DNA reads as TGTGCCAGCAGTTACTCGGCGGGTGAAGCTTTCTTT. Amino acids: CASSYSAGEAFF.

The V and J genes are TRBV5-1 and TRBJ1-1, with D possibly TRBD1 on 6 matching bases. The CDR3 totals 15 residues. Germline V gene lookup returns CDR1 SGHRS and CDR2 YFSETQ. V shed 3 bases and J shed 1 base, with 13 bases lying between them. CDR3 sequence reads: CASSSGQITNTEAFF. The CDR3 bases are TGCGCCAGCAGCTCCGGACAGATAACGAACACTGAAGCTTTCTTT.

This chain connects TRBV6-1 to TRBJ2-7; 8 positions agree with TRBD2. Germline V gives CDR1 MNHNS, CDR2 SASEGT. Germline trimming cut 10 bases from V and 5 bases from J; bases unmatched to any gene: 16. The CDR3 has 15 residues. CDR3 in amino acids: CATAPGLVSVHEQYF. CDR3 nucleotide sequence: TGTGCCACAGCCCCGGGACTAGTGTCAGTCCACGAGCAGTACTTC.

The chain links TRBV5-1 to TRBJ2-7; D call uncertain. Germline V gene sequence: CDR1 SGHRS, CDR2 YFSETQ. The germline V and J ends were trimmed by 3 bases and 6 bases, with 22 bases remaining between them. The CDR3 consists of 16 residues. CDR3 residues: CASSWAHRQAPLEQYF. CDR3 bases: TGCGCCAGCAGCTGGGCCCATCGGCAGGCTCCCCTCGAGCAGTACTTC.

The CDR3 is CASSQEVGAYNEQFF. CDR3 bases: TGCGCCAGCAGCCAAGAGGTGGGCGCCTACAATGAGCAGTTCTTC. This chain connects TRBV4-3 to TRBJ2-1; D is uncertain. Germline CDR1 reads LGHNA; CDR2 reads YSLEER. The germline V and J ends were trimmed by 0 bases and 2 bases, with 8 bases remaining between them. This CDR3 region has 15 residues.

The V gene is TRBV27, the J gene TRBJ1-2; 7 bases line up with TRBD1. This CDR3 is built from 14 residues. The V and J ends lost 6 bases and 3 bases, in that order; junction bases with no gene match: 7. Germline V gene lookup returns CDR1 MNHEY and CDR2 SMNVEV (reference sequence). The CDR3 loop reads CASSSLDRDYGYTF. CDR3 bases: TGTGCCAGCAGCTCCCTCGACAGGGACTATGGCTACACCTTC.

This clone was seen only a few times. The CDR3: CASSFQSGTMDEKLFF. The CDR3 DNA reads TGTGCCAGCAGCTTTCAATCCGGGACAATGGATGAAAAACTGTTTTTT. The chain uses TRBV7-9 and TRBJ1-4, with D possibly being TRBD1 (6 bases). The CDR3 length is 16 residues. Germline V gene data show CDR1 as SEHNR and CDR2 as FQNEAQ (reference sequence). V was cut by 3 bases and J by 6 bases, with 17 bases left in between. Using reference TRBV7-9 and TRBJ1-4 for the parts outside the CDR3, the full variable domain is DTGVSQNPRHKITKRGQNVTFRCDPISEHNRLYWYRQTLGQGPEFLTYFQNEAQLEKSRLLSDRFSAERPKGSFSTLEIQRTEQGDSAMYLCASSFQSGTMDEKLFFGSGTQLSVL.

J is TRBJ1-1 and V is TRBV15; D remains unclear. Trimming took off 3 bases at V and 0 bases at J, with 14 bases between the two ends. The CDR3 extends over 16 amino acids. Germline V gives CDR1 LNHNV, CDR2 YYDKDF (reference sequence). CDR3 sequence (DNA): TGTGCCACCAGCAGTGGTTTAGAGGGAATGAACACTGAAGCTTTCTTT. Its translation: CATSSGLEGMNTEAFF.

The CDR3 coding sequence is TGTGCCAGTAGTATTGTCGGTTGGGAAGCTTTCTTT. Encoded protein: CASSIVGWEAFF. This rearrangement joins TRBV19 to TRBJ1-1; the D is unclear. The germline CDR1 and CDR2 sequences are LNHDA and SQIVND (reference sequence). Trimming removed 3 bases at V and 8 bases at J, with 10 bases between. The CDR3 sequence is 12 residues long.